These 24 T cell receptor beta chains were all obtained from the same sample, sequenced in a study of shared clonotypes between healthy human individuals. Sequenced by immunoSEQ multiplex PCR; TCRdb stores in-frame clones only, minus some. The sample records some 450,000 clones, around 77% being singletons. The sequenced sample was PBMCs. The receptors were sampled from a woman aged 35 to 49 in good health. Some clones in this sample may be carry-over from other donors' samples.

About this clone itself: This likely reflects a read error, since a far larger clone is one base away. The rearrangement uses TRBV30 and TRBJ2-1; 9 bases match TRBD2. The germline V gene has CDR1 GTSNPN and CDR2 SVGIG (reference sequence). CDR3 length: 14 amino acids. Here the CDR3 DNA reads TGTACCTGGATCGGGACTAGCACCTACAATGAGCAGTTCTTC. This codes for CTWIGTSTYNEQFF.

The rearrangement uses TRBV7-2 and TRBJ2-1; TRBD1 matches 11 bases. CDR3 length: 16 residues. Germline V gene sequence: CDR1 SGHTA, CDR2 FQGNSA. The V and J ends lost 5 bases and 3 bases, in that order; junction bases with no gene match: 6. The CDR3 region has the DNA TGTGCCAGCAGCCACTCCGGGACAGGGGGCTACAATGAGCAGTTCTTC. Encoded protein: CASSHSGTGGYNEQFF.

CDR3: CASSPTGLAYNEQFF. The CDR3, as DNA: TGTGCCAGCAGTCCTACCGGACTAGCCTACAATGAGCAGTTCTTC. The V and J genes are TRBV6-6 and TRBJ2-1, with 7 bases that match TRBD2. There are 15 residues in the CDR3. CDR1 and CDR2 (germline): MNHNY, SVGAGI (reference sequence). J was trimmed by 2 bases and V by 5 bases; bases with no gene match: 6.

The table lists this clone with many counts. The chain couples TRBV9 to TRBJ1-1; the match to TRBD1 covers 7 bases. Germline trimming cut 4 bases from V and 3 bases from J; bases unmatched to any gene: 9. Germline values: CDR1 SGDLS, CDR2 YYNGEE. The CDR3 totals 15 residues. The CDR3 protein is CASSPSGDSYTEAFF. Here the CDR3 DNA reads TGTGCCAGCAGCCCATCCGGGGACAGCTACACTGAAGCTTTCTTT.

The V call is TRBV30, the J call TRBJ1-2; no clear D gene. The CDR3 is 11 residues long. The V gene lost 4 bases and the J gene lost 4 bases, with 7 bases spanning the gap. Germline assignment: CDR1 GTSNPN and CDR2 SVGIG (reference sequence). CDR3 nucleotide sequence: TGTGCCTGGACACAGAGCTATGGCTACACCTTC. Translation gives CAWTQSYGYTF.

This clone was detected once. The gene calls are TRBV29-1 and TRBJ2-1; maybe TRBD2 (5 bases). Germline CDR1 reads SQVTM; CDR2 reads ANQGSEA. The CDR3 is 13 residues long. V shed 0 bases and J shed 9 bases, with 12 bases lying between them. CDR3 protein: CSVEDTRRFEQFF. The DNA of the CDR3 is TGCAGCGTTGAAGACACACGGAGGTTTGAGCAGTTCTTC.

J is TRBJ1-1 and V is TRBV10-3, with D unclear. Germline V lookup: CDR1 ENHRY, CDR2 SYGVKD. V was trimmed by 1 base and J by 0 bases, leaving 15 bases between them. The CDR3 has 17 amino acids. Here the CDR3 DNA reads TGTGCCATCAGTGAGTTAGGCGTCGGGGAATTGAACACTGAAGCTTTCTTT. Translating gives CAISELGVGELNTEAFF.

The rearrangement links TRBV5-4 to TRBJ2-5; D remains unclear. The CDR3 extends over 14 amino acids. The germline V gene has CDR1 SGHNT and CDR2 YYREEE (reference sequence). V was cut by 4 bases and J by 2 bases, with 12 bases left in between. The CDR3 nucleotides read TGTGCCAGCAGCCTGTCTAACTTTCAAGAGACCCAGTACTTC. It codes for CASSLSNFQETQYF.

The chain joins TRBV5-1 to TRBJ2-2; 8 bases match TRBD2. V shed 0 bases and J 12 bases; nucleotides not matched to a gene: 1. CDR1 is SGHRS and CDR2 is YFSETQ in the germline V gene. The CDR3 totals 12 residues. The CDR3 loop reads CASSLEREQLFF. The CDR3, as DNA: TGCGCCAGCAGCTTGGAGCGGGAGCAGCTGTTTTTT. The variable domain in full, with the rest retrieved from reference TRBV5-1 and TRBJ2-2, is KAGVTQTPRYLIKTRGQQVTLSCSPISGHRSVSWYQQTPGQGLQFLFEYFSETQRNKGNFPGRFSGRQFSNSRSEMNVSTLELGDSALYLCASSLEREQLFFGEGSRLTVL.

The chain has TRBV28 and TRBJ2-7; maybe TRBD1 (6 bases). The V end was cut by 5 bases, the J end by 3 bases, with 14 bases between. Looked up from germline, CDR1 is MDHEN and CDR2 is SYDVKM. This CDR3 spans 14 amino acids. This CDR3 reads CASSIRTVGYEQYF. The CDR3 region has the DNA TGTGCCAGCAGTATACGGACAGTTGGCTACGAGCAGTACTTC.

A few counts support this clone. The chain links TRBV5-1 to TRBJ2-7; D could derive from TRBD1 or TRBD2 (5 bases each). Looked up from germline, CDR1 is SGHRS and CDR2 is YFSETQ. Between the trimmed V and J ends, which lost 4 bases and 3 bases, there was a span of 17 bases. This CDR3 comprises 15 residues. The CDR3 region is CASSDGRGAGYEQYF. CDR3 nucleotides: TGCGCCAGCAGCGACGGACGAGGGGCGGGCTACGAGCAGTACTTC.

J is TRBJ1-4 and V is TRBV2; D may be TRBD1 (5 bases). The CDR3 has 14 amino acids. V was cut by 6 bases and J by 4 bases, with 12 bases left in between. Looked up from germline, CDR1 is SNHLY and CDR2 is FYNNEI. The CDR3 nucleotides are TGTGCCAGCAGAACGACAGTAAATAATGAAAAACTGTTTTTT. Translating gives CASRTTVNNEKLFF.

The chain has TRBV2 and TRBJ2-7; 7 positions match TRBD2. The CDR3 sequence is 15 residues long. With V trimmed by 10 bases and J by 2 bases, 14 bases remained unmatched. CDR1 is SNHLY and CDR2 is FYNNEI in the germline V gene. CDR3 in DNA: TGTGCCACCAAGAAGGGCCGGGGGGACGCCTACGAGCAGTACTTC. Protein: CATKKGRGDAYEQYF.

The CDR3 reads CASNLVGDTEAFF. For the CDR3, the DNA is TGTGCCAGCAACCTCGTCGGGGACACTGAAGCTTTCTTT. The chain combines TRBV2 with TRBJ1-1; unclear D gene. V lost 7 bases and J 3 bases, leaving 12 bases between the germline ends. The CDR3 loop spans 13 amino acids. Germline CDR1 reads SNHLY; CDR2 reads FYNNEI.

The chain couples TRBV6-6 to TRBJ1-1; weak D call: TRBD1 (6 bases). From germline, CDR1 is MNHNY and CDR2 SVGAGI (reference sequence). The CDR3 has 14 residues. The V gene lost 7 bases and the J gene lost 3 bases, with 15 bases spanning the gap. CDR3 in amino acids: CASINQGQYTEAFF. DNA for the CDR3: TGTGCCAGCATAAATCAGGGGCAGTACACTGAAGCTTTCTTT.

About this clone itself: Other DNA sequences in this sample translate to the same CDR3. V is TRBV7-3 and J is TRBJ2-1; D uncertain. Deletions cut 2 bases from V and 5 bases from J, with 7 bases between. This CDR3 region has 13 residues. CDR1 SGHTA and CDR2 FQGTGA come from the germline V gene. The CDR3 reads CASSLGPDNEQFF. The CDR3 nucleotides are TGTGCCAGCAGCTTAGGGCCAGACAATGAGCAGTTCTTC.

The rearrangement uses TRBV28 and TRBJ2-2; possibly TRBD1 for D (6 bases). Trimming shortened V by 5 bases and J by 4 bases, and 11 bases separated the two germline ends. The length of the CDR3 is 14 residues. Germline CDR1 is MDHEN and CDR2 is SYDVKM. CDR3 loop: CASSTTGTTGELFF. The DNA of the CDR3 is TGTGCCAGCAGTACCACAGGGACCACCGGGGAGCTGTTTTTT.

The chain combines TRBV18 with TRBJ1-1, with 7 bases lining up with TRBD1. CDR1 and CDR2 from the germline V gene are KGHSH and LQKENI. This CDR3 has 14 amino acids. Trimming cost V 8 bases and J 3 bases; bases outside gene matches: 9. Here the CDR3 reads CASLRTGPHTEAFF. The CDR3 bases are TGTGCCAGCCTCCGGACAGGACCACACACTGAAGCTTTCTTT.

The chain couples TRBV18 to TRBJ1-4; TRBD1 might be the D (5 bases). The CDR3 contains 14 residues. Trimming cost V 2 bases and J 5 bases, with 9 bases left between them. CDR1 KGHSH and CDR2 LQKENI come from the germline V gene. CDR3 residues: CASSPAGRNEKLFF. The CDR3 DNA is TGTGCCAGCTCACCAGCAGGGAGGAATGAAAAACTGTTTTTT.

This chain joins TRBV4-1 and TRBJ2-3, with no clear D. The CDR3 covers 13 residues. Germline V gene lookup returns CDR1 MGHRA and CDR2 YSYEKL. Between the trimmed V and J ends, which lost 4 bases and 3 bases, there was a span of 8 bases. CDR3 DNA sequence: TGCGCCAGCAGCCGTGTTCGTACAGATACGCAGTATTTT. Protein product: CASSRVRTDTQYF.

The CDR3: CASSSTGNTEAFF. DNA of the CDR3: TGCGCCAGCAGCAGTACTGGGAACACTGAAGCTTTCTTT. The rearrangement uses TRBV5-1 and TRBJ1-1; D ambiguous. Germline V gene data show CDR1 as SGHRS and CDR2 as YFSETQ. V lost 4 bases and J lost 1, with 8 bases in between. This CDR3 region has 13 residues. Based on the CDR3 plus reference TRBV5-1 and TRBJ1-1, the full variable domain is KAGVTQTPRYLIKTRGQQVTLSCSPISGHRSVSWYQQTPGQGLQFLFEYFSETQRNKGNFPGRFSGRQFSNSRSEMNVSTLELGDSALYLCASSSTGNTEAFFGQGTRLTVV.

A few counts support this clone. This likely came from a read error, as a far larger clone is one base away. This sample includes further DNA sequences coding for the same CDR3. This chain connects TRBV29-1 to TRBJ2-7; D is unclear. The CDR3 has 13 amino acids. Per the germline V gene, CDR1 is SQVTM and CDR2 is ANQGSEA. V was shortened by 4 bases and J by 5 bases, with 15 bases between the two germline ends. The CDR3 sequence: CSVVIQSGHEQYF. Written as DNA, the CDR3 is TGCAGCGTTGTTATCCAGAGTGGCCACGAGCAGTACTTC.

This clone was counted between two and nine times. The CDR3 spells CASSPETGVQPQHF. The CDR3 nucleotides read TGTGCCAGCAGCCCCGAGACAGGGGTACAGCCCCAGCATTTT. This sequence joins TRBV6-1 and TRBJ1-5, with 8 bases identical to TRBD1. The trim removed 6 bases at V and 7 bases at J, leaving 8 bases unmatched. The CDR3 contains 14 residues. Germline lookup yields CDR1 MNHNS and CDR2 SASEGT.

The gene calls are TRBV5-1 and TRBJ2-1; D unclear. The V gene's germline CDR1 is SGHRS and CDR2 YFSETQ. The V gene lost 4 bases and the J gene lost 10 bases, with 15 bases spanning the gap. The CDR3 covers 13 residues. The CDR3 sequence is CASSSGPNQEQFF. Here the CDR3 DNA reads TGCGCCAGCAGCAGTGGACCGAATCAGGAGCAGTTCTTC.